Each of the 21 T cell receptor beta chains below was sequenced from the same sample in a study of shared clonotypes between healthy human individuals. Libraries were prepared by immunoSEQ multiplex PCR; TCRdb keeps only in-frame clonotypes and omits some of them. Seen here are about 2.2 million clones, around 95% observed once, and the top ten hold less than 2%. As defined, naive CD8 cells were CD45RO-negative and positively selected for CCR7, with terminally differentiated effector memory CD45RA+ cells excluded. Specimen: naive CD8+ T cells from PBMCs. The receptor set was obtained from a man younger than 35 in good health. Some clones in this sample may be carry-over from other donors' samples.

This chain uses TRBV2 with TRBJ2-3, with D possibly being TRBD1 (6 bases). V shed 7 bases and J shed 7 bases, with 18 bases lying between them. This CDR3 is built from 14 residues. From germline, CDR1 is SNHLY and CDR2 FYNNEI. This CDR3 reads CASTSKGDRNTQYF. In nucleotides, the CDR3 is TGTGCCAGCACTTCTAAGGGGGATCGTAATACGCAGTATTTT.

The chain has TRBV20-1 and TRBJ2-5; D gene ambiguous. Per germline, CDR1 DFQATT and CDR2 SNEGSKA (reference sequence). V dropped 5 bases and J dropped 0 bases, with 4 bases sitting between them. This CDR3 spans 11 amino acids. The CDR3 spells CSALYQETQYF. For the CDR3, the DNA is TGCAGTGCTTTATACCAAGAGACCCAGTACTTC.

J is TRBJ2-7 and V is TRBV18, with D unresolved. CDR3 length: 13 amino acids. Looked up from germline, CDR1 is KGHSH and CDR2 is LQKENI. V gave up 2 bases and J gave up 2 bases, with 7 bases separating them. The CDR3 DNA sequence: TGTGCCAGCTCACCAGACACGACCTACGAGCAGTACTTC. Its protein is CASSPDTTYEQYF.

The rearrangement links TRBV28 to TRBJ1-1; 9 bases are a match to TRBD1. The length of the CDR3 is 14 residues. V lost 4 bases to trimming and J lost 1 base; unmatched junction nucleotides: 1. The germline V gene has CDR1 MDHEN and CDR2 SYDVKM. The CDR3 region has the DNA TGTGCCAGCAGTTGGACAGGGGCGAACACTGAAGCTTTCTTT. It codes for CASSWTGANTEAFF.

This chain links TRBV9 with TRBJ1-2; 10 bases map to TRBD1. Germline assignment: CDR1 SGDLS and CDR2 YYNGEE. V lost 3 bases to trimming and J lost 8 bases; unmatched junction nucleotides: 4. This CDR3 contains 13 residues. CDR3 in DNA: TGTGCCAGCAGCGCGGACAGGGGGGGAGGCTACACCTTC. This sequence encodes CASSADRGGGYTF.

The CDR3 spells CAWSLGTGREQYF. The CDR3, as DNA: TGTGCCTGGAGTCTCGGGACAGGGCGGGAGCAGTACTTC. V usage is TRBV30 and J usage is TRBJ2-7, with 9 bases lining up with TRBD1. Looked up from germline, CDR1 is GTSNPN and CDR2 is SVGIG (reference sequence). The CDR3 covers 13 residues. V lost 2 bases to trimming and J lost 7 bases; unmatched junction nucleotides: 6.

J is TRBJ2-1 and V is TRBV5-1; perhaps TRBD1 as D (6 bases). Germline values: CDR1 SGHRS, CDR2 YFSETQ. V dropped 4 bases and J dropped 2 bases, with 16 bases sitting between them. The length of the CDR3 is 16 residues. The CDR3 region has the DNA TGCGCCAGCAGCCCCCACAGGGATAACACCTACAATGAGCAGTTCTTC. This gives the protein CASSPHRDNTYNEQFF.

The CDR3 DNA reads as TGTGCCAGTAGTATACTAAGGGACTCCTACAATGAGCAGTTCTTC. This encodes CASSILRDSYNEQFF. The V and J genes are TRBV19 and TRBJ2-1; D is unclear. This CDR3 region has 15 residues. Trimming cost V 2 bases and J 0 bases, with 8 bases left between them. CDR1 and CDR2 from the germline V gene are LNHDA and SQIVND (reference sequence).

Worth noting for this clone: A much larger clonotype is one base distant, so this may be a read error. The rearrangement uses TRBV25-1 and TRBJ1-1; D gene unclear. The CDR3 consists of 11 residues. Trimming cost V 4 bases and J 4 bases, with 4 bases left between them. Germline V gene data show CDR1 as MGHDK and CDR2 as SYGVNS. CDR3 in DNA: TGTGCCAGCAGTGTGGGCACTGAAGCTTTCTTT. This sequence encodes CASSVGTEAFF.

The chain combines TRBV7-3 with TRBJ2-2; TRBD2 aligns across 13 bases. The V and J ends lost 5 bases and 6 bases, in that order; junction bases with no gene match: 9. The CDR3 sequence is 17 residues long. Looked up from germline, CDR1 is SGHTA and CDR2 is FQGTGA. The CDR3 DNA reads TGTGCCAGCAGCCCGGGACTAGCGGGACCCAGGGCCGGGGAGCTGTTTTTT. Its protein is CASSPGLAGPRAGELFF. Supplemented by reference TRBV7-3 and TRBJ2-2, the full variable domain reads GAGVSQTPSNKVTEKGKYVELRCDPISGHTALYWYRQSLGQGPEFLIYFQGTGAADDSGLPNDRFFAVRPEGSVSTLKIQRTERGDSAVYLCASSPGLAGPRAGELFFGEGSRLTVL.

The chain has TRBV5-6 and TRBJ2-1, with D uncertain. The CDR3 runs to 12 residues. Trimming cost V 4 bases and J 5 bases, with 7 bases left between them. The germline V gene encodes CDR1 SGHDT and CDR2 YYEEEE. The CDR3 here is CASSPSNNEQFF. Written as DNA, the CDR3 is TGTGCCAGCAGCCCTTCGAACAATGAGCAGTTCTTC.

The rearrangement joins TRBV25-1 to TRBJ1-4; perhaps TRBD1 as D (5 bases). The V end was cut by 3 bases, the J end by 0 bases, with 8 bases between. Germline assignment: CDR1 MGHDK and CDR2 SYGVNS. The CDR3 consists of 15 residues. CDR3 in amino acids: CASSDQGATNEKLFF. The CDR3 nucleotides read TGTGCCAGCAGTGATCAGGGTGCAACTAATGAAAAACTGTTTTTT.

Regarding this clone: Other DNA sequences from this sample encode an identical CDR3 as well. The chain links TRBV28 to TRBJ1-3, with D hard to call. The germline V gene has CDR1 MDHEN and CDR2 SYDVKM. CDR3 length: 11 residues. The V gene lost 6 bases and the J gene lost 4 bases, with 4 bases spanning the gap. The chain's CDR3 is CASSPGNTIYF. The CDR3 coding sequence is TGTGCCAGCAGCCCCGGAAACACCATATATTTT.

The chain uses TRBV11-2 and TRBJ2-7; 7 positions match TRBD2. V lost 1 base, J lost 2 bases, and 11 bases stayed unmatched. The CDR3 is 17 residues long. Germline V gives CDR1 SGHAT, CDR2 FQNNGV. This chain's CDR3 is CASSLVRWEGGAYEQYF. The CDR3 DNA reads TGTGCCAGCAGCTTAGTGAGGTGGGAGGGCGGCGCCTACGAGCAGTACTTC.

The chain joins TRBV7-8 to TRBJ1-5; D unclear. V shed 1 base and J shed 3 bases, with 7 bases lying between them. Per germline, CDR1 SGHVS and CDR2 FQNEAQ. The CDR3 runs to 14 residues. The CDR3 loop reads CASSLGQTNQPQHF. DNA of the CDR3: TGTGCCAGCAGCTTAGGGCAAACCAATCAGCCCCAGCATTTT.

The chain recombines TRBV10-1 with TRBJ2-2, with TRBD1 matching 10 bases. The germline V gene has CDR1 WNHNN and CDR2 SYGVQD (reference sequence). J was trimmed by 6 bases and V by 10 bases; bases with no gene match: 5. This CDR3 is built from 13 residues. CDR3 DNA: TGCGCCACCGGGGACAGGGGCTCCGGGGAGCTGTTTTTT. It codes for CATGDRGSGELFF.

The rearrangement links TRBV7-3 to TRBJ2-5, with D perhaps matching TRBD2 (7 bases). Deletions cut 2 bases from V and 5 bases from J, with 18 bases between. Germline values: CDR1 SGHTA, CDR2 FQGTGA. The CDR3 has 16 residues. The CDR3 spells CASSLGPRGAGETQYF. CDR3 nucleotide sequence: TGTGCCAGCAGCTTAGGCCCTCGGGGGGCCGGGGAGACCCAGTACTTC.

This chain uses TRBV7-9 with TRBJ1-1; D remains ambiguous. The CDR3 spans 16 residues. Per the germline V gene, CDR1 is SEHNR and CDR2 is FQNEAQ (reference sequence). The V end lost 3 bases, the J end lost 0 bases, and 14 bases lay between the germline ends. The DNA of the CDR3 is TGTGCCAGCAGCTTGGAGCGAGGAGGAATGAACACTGAAGCTTTCTTT. Its translation is CASSLERGGMNTEAFF. Full variable domain (outside the CDR3, taken from reference TRBV7-9 and TRBJ1-1): DTGVSQNPRHKITKRGQNVTFRCDPISEHNRLYWYRQTLGQGPEFLTYFQNEAQLEKSRLLSDRFSAERPKGSFSTLEIQRTEQGDSAMYLCASSLERGGMNTEAFFGQGTRLTVV.

V usage is TRBV2 and J usage is TRBJ1-1, with 8 bases that match TRBD1. The length of the CDR3 is 15 residues. Trimming at V came to 6 bases and at J to 5 bases, leaving 11 bases not matched to a gene. CDR1 is SNHLY and CDR2 is FYNNEI in the germline V gene. The CDR3 region is CASRVQGEVGTEAFF. CDR3 sequence (DNA): TGTGCCAGCAGAGTACAGGGGGAGGTGGGGACTGAAGCTTTCTTT.

CDR3 region: CASSYMREGTGELFF. CDR3 bases: TGTGCCAGCAGTTACATGCGGGAGGGGACCGGGGAGCTGTTTTTT. This sequence joins TRBV6-5 and TRBJ2-2; 9 nucleotides match TRBD2. Trimming at V came to 2 bases and at J to 5 bases, leaving 3 bases not matched to a gene. This CDR3 has 15 amino acids. Germline V gene sequence: CDR1 MNHEY, CDR2 SVGAGI.

The rearrangement joins TRBV13 to TRBJ2-4; 15 bases fit TRBD2. Unmatched junction bases numbered 16, after V lost 5 bases and J lost 5 bases. Germline CDR1 is PRHDT and CDR2 is FYEKMQ (reference sequence). There are 20 residues in the CDR3. CDR3 sequence: CASSPSRLGLAGGGQNIQYF. The CDR3, as DNA: TGTGCCAGCAGCCCTTCCCGACTTGGACTAGCGGGAGGGGGACAAAACATTCAGTACTTC.